Presented here are 27 T cell receptor beta chains from one specimen sequenced in a study of cytomegalovirus exposure and HLA in healthy donors. Primers included in the PCR were 60 Vbeta and 13 Jbeta primers. Assay: immunoSEQ multiplex PCR; the TCRdb copy retains only in-frame clones and omits some. The sample yields approximately 260,000 clones, almost 85% seen once. Sequencing was performed on PBMCs. These receptors all stem from a woman aged 35 to 49 in good health and CMV-seropositive.

The chain has TRBV28 and TRBJ2-7, with 9 bases identical to TRBD1. With V trimmed by 7 bases and J by 9 bases, 10 bases remained unmatched. The CDR3 spans 13 residues. CDR1 is MDHEN, CDR2 SYDVKM, per germline. CDR3 loop: CASNHRGRLAQYF. The DNA of the CDR3 is TGTGCCAGCAACCACAGGGGGCGCTTGGCGCAGTACTTC.

This clone was seen a handful of times. An end of the junction differs from the germline gene, which may be a read error. The rearrangement joins TRBV7-9 to TRBJ1-1, with 9 bases identical to TRBD1. The CDR3 consists of 16 residues. Germline CDR1 SEHNR, CDR2 FQNEAQ (reference sequence). The CDR3, as DNA: TGTTCCAGCAGCTTAGGCAACAGGGGGCGAAGGACTGAAGCTTTCTTT. Translation: CSSSLGNRGRRTEAFF.

This chain uses TRBV6-5 with TRBJ2-6; no clear D gene. Trimming removed 0 bases from V and 7 bases from J, with 4 bases in between. The CDR3 consists of 13 residues. Germline values: CDR1 MNHEY, CDR2 SVGAGI. The CDR3 protein is CASSYSRANVLTF. CDR3 bases: TGTGCCAGCAGTTACTCCAGAGCCAACGTCCTGACTTTC.

This clone turned up a few times. The rearrangement links TRBV6-6 to TRBJ2-3, with TRBD2 identical over 11 bases. The junction had 2 bases not matched to a gene; V was cut back by 6 bases and J by 0 bases. The CDR3 covers 15 residues. Germline V CDR1 and CDR2: MNHNY, SVGAGI (reference sequence). The chain's CDR3 is CASRGLADSTDTQYF. As DNA, the CDR3 is TGTGCCAGCAGGGGACTAGCGGATAGCACAGATACGCAGTATTTT.

This chain links TRBV28 with TRBJ2-7; D may be TRBD2 (7 bases). Trimming took off 5 bases at V and 5 bases at J, with 19 bases between the two ends. The CDR3 totals 15 residues. Germline V gene sequence: CDR1 MDHEN, CDR2 SYDVKM. The CDR3 spells CASSGGGQPLHEQYF. The CDR3 DNA reads as TGTGCCAGCAGTGGGGGGGGCCAACCCCTCCACGAGCAGTACTTC.

J is TRBJ2-7 and V is TRBV7-2; 10 bases match TRBD2. The germline V gene has CDR1 SGHTA and CDR2 FQGNSA. The CDR3 extends over 15 amino acids. After removal of 5 bases from V and 4 bases from J, the junction contained 8 bases not matched to a gene. The chain's CDR3 is CASSPSGSVKYEQYF. The CDR3 nucleotides read TGTGCCAGCAGCCCTAGCGGGAGTGTAAAGTACGAGCAGTACTTC. Variable domain in full (rest from reference TRBV7-2 and TRBJ2-7): GAGVSQSPSNKVTEKGKDVELRCDPISGHTALYWYRQSLGQGLEFLIYFQGNSAPDKSGLPSDRFSAERTGGSVSTLTIQRTQQEDSAVYLCASSPSGSVKYEQYFGPGTRLTVT.

J is TRBJ1-2 and V is TRBV11-3; 8 bases line up with TRBD1. V shed 4 bases and J 2 bases; nucleotides not matched to a gene: 15. Germline CDR1 and CDR2: SGHNT and YENEEA. The CDR3 is made up of 18 amino acids. CDR3 sequence (DNA): TGTGCCAGCAGCTCGGCACCGGGACAGGACTTTTCCAACTATGGCTACACCTTC. Translating gives CASSSAPGQDFSNYGYTF.

This chain connects TRBV6-5 to TRBJ2-5; D unresolved. Germline CDR1 is MNHEY and CDR2 is SVGAGI. Trimming pared 7 bases from V and 2 bases from J, leaving 11 bases between. The CDR3 totals 13 residues. The CDR3 reads CASTSDFQETQYF. CDR3 bases: TGTGCCAGCACCTCAGATTTTCAAGAGACCCAGTACTTC.

The chain employs TRBV5-1 and TRBJ2-3; a possible D gene is TRBD2 (6 bases). Deletions cut 0 bases from V and 2 bases from J, with 7 bases between. Germline CDR1 reads SGHRS; CDR2 reads YFSETQ. The CDR3 spans 14 residues. The CDR3 loop reads CASSLVLATDTQYF. DNA for the CDR3: TGCGCCAGCAGCTTGGTACTAGCCACAGATACGCAGTATTTT.

The gene calls are TRBV19 and TRBJ2-5, with 8 positions matching TRBD2. The germline V gene has CDR1 LNHDA and CDR2 SQIVND (reference sequence). This CDR3 is 14 amino acids long. V gave up 3 bases and J gave up 5 bases; unmatched junction bases: 5. CDR3 DNA sequence: TGTGCCAGTAGTATGGCGGGGGGAGGGGAGACCCAGTACTTC. Translating gives CASSMAGGGETQYF.

This chain links TRBV7-9 with TRBJ2-7; 8 nucleotides line up with TRBD2. CDR3 length: 16 amino acids. Germline-derived CDR1 and CDR2 are SEHNR and FQNEAQ (reference sequence). The V gene end was trimmed by 5 bases and the J gene end by 0 bases; junction bases not matched to a gene: 9. This CDR3 is CASSTIAGRISYEQYF. The CDR3, as DNA: TGTGCCAGCAGCACGATAGCGGGGAGGATCTCCTACGAGCAGTACTTC. Variable domain in full (rest from reference TRBV7-9 and TRBJ2-7): DTGVSQNPRHKITKRGQNVTFRCDPISEHNRLYWYRQTLGQGPEFLTYFQNEAQLEKSRLLSDRFSAERPKGSFSTLEIQRTEQGDSAMYLCASSTIAGRISYEQYFGPGTRLTVT.

The chain carries TRBV10-3 and TRBJ2-7; 7 bases are shared with TRBD2. J gave up 0 bases and V 6 bases, and 8 bases lay outside the gene matches. There are 15 residues in the CDR3. Germline V lookup: CDR1 ENHRY, CDR2 SYGVKD. This CDR3 reads CAIRHSGLSSYEQYF. CDR3 DNA sequence: TGTGCCATCAGGCATAGCGGGCTGAGCTCCTACGAGCAGTACTTC.

The rearrangement uses TRBV28 and TRBJ2-7, with 10 positions matching TRBD2. V lost 6 bases and J lost 3; bases outside the gene matches: 11. In germline, CDR1 is MDHEN, CDR2 SYDVKM. The CDR3 is 16 residues long. The CDR3, as DNA: TGTGCCAGCAGCCCTGCGTCAGCTAGCGGGAGCTACGAGCAGTACTTC. Translated, it gives CASSPASASGSYEQYF.

This chain links TRBV6-1 with TRBJ1-5, with D possibly TRBD1 on 5 matching bases. The CDR3 spans 16 residues. Germline V gene data show CDR1 as MNHNS and CDR2 as SASEGT. V shed 2 bases and J shed 2 bases, with 13 bases lying between them. CDR3 in DNA: TGTGCCAGCAGTGAATATGTTGGGACTGGCAATCAGCCCCAGCATTTT. This sequence encodes CASSEYVGTGNQPQHF.

The chain carries TRBV7-9 and TRBJ2-1, with a possible D match to TRBD2 (6 bases). V lost 6 bases and J lost 0, with 15 bases in between. The CDR3 is 16 amino acids. Per germline, CDR1 SEHNR and CDR2 FQNEAQ (reference sequence). The CDR3 region is CASSRLWTNSYNEQFF. The CDR3, as DNA: TGTGCCAGCAGTCGACTATGGACTAACTCCTACAATGAGCAGTTCTTC. The full variable domain, with the rest looked up from reference TRBV7-9 and TRBJ2-1, is DTGVSQNPRHKITKRGQNVTFRCDPISEHNRLYWYRQTLGQGPEFLTYFQNEAQLEKSRLLSDRFSAERPKGSFSTLEIQRTEQGDSAMYLCASSRLWTNSYNEQFFGPGTRLTVL.

V gene TRBV29-1 combines with J gene TRBJ2-1; D gene ambiguous. This CDR3 contains 12 residues. Trimming pared 2 bases from V and 4 bases from J, leaving 6 bases between. CDR1 is SQVTM, CDR2 ANQGSEA, per germline. As DNA, the CDR3 is TGCAGCGTTGAACAACAGTACAATGAGCAGTTCTTC. Its protein is CSVEQQYNEQFF.

The chain carries TRBV25-1 and TRBJ2-7; a possible D gene is TRBD2 (5 bases). This CDR3 is built from 14 residues. CDR1 and CDR2 from the germline V gene are MGHDK and SYGVNS. V lost 2 bases and J 1 base, leaving 9 bases between the germline ends. The CDR3 DNA follows: TGTGCCAGCAGTGAAAAGGGCGGGTCCTACGAGCAGTACTTC. It yields the protein CASSEKGGSYEQYF.

V usage is TRBV28 and J usage is TRBJ2-3; 12 nucleotides line up with TRBD2. J gave up 5 bases and V 4 bases, and 7 bases lay outside the gene matches. Germline lookup yields CDR1 MDHEN and CDR2 SYDVKM. This CDR3 spans 16 amino acids. This CDR3 is CASSSLTSGRGDTQYF. CDR3 nucleotide sequence: TGTGCCAGCAGTTCCTTGACTAGCGGGAGAGGAGATACGCAGTATTTT.

This chain links TRBV6-5 with TRBJ1-6, with 7 bases that match TRBD1. This CDR3 is built from 15 residues. Germline assignment: CDR1 MNHEY and CDR2 SVGAGI. With V trimmed by 2 bases and J by 5 bases, 3 bases remained unmatched. DNA for the CDR3: TGTGCCAGCAGTTACATCGGGACAGATAATTCACCCCTCCACTTT. Its translation: CASSYIGTDNSPLHF.

This clone was detected only a few times. The rearrangement uses TRBV7-9 and TRBJ1-2, with no clear D. V was shortened by 1 base and J by 0 bases, with 9 bases between the two germline ends. The CDR3 covers 15 residues. Germline V gene data show CDR1 as SEHNR and CDR2 as FQNEAQ (reference sequence). This CDR3 is CASSLVAGTNYGYTF. CDR3 coding DNA: TGTGCCAGCAGCTTAGTCGCGGGAACTAACTATGGCTACACCTTC.

The J gene is TRBJ1-5, the V gene TRBV18; 7 bases match TRBD1. Germline V gene lookup returns CDR1 KGHSH and CDR2 LQKENI. Trimming at V came to 3 bases and at J to 0 bases, leaving 11 bases not matched to a gene. The length of the CDR3 is 18 residues. CDR3 sequence (DNA): TGTGCCAGCTCACCTACCTCAGGGGGAAGTAATAGCAATCAGCCCCAGCATTTT. The encoded protein is CASSPTSGGSNSNQPQHF.

The V gene is TRBV11-3, the J gene TRBJ2-1, with a weak D call TRBD2 (6 bases). With 4 bases removed from V and 4 bases from J, the gap between germline ends came to 14 bases. This CDR3 is built from 15 residues. CDR1 is SGHNT and CDR2 is YENEEA in the germline V gene. CDR3 protein: CASSSIAVIYNEQFF. The DNA for the CDR3 is TGTGCCAGCAGCTCAATAGCGGTTATTTACAATGAGCAGTTCTTC. Drawing the rest from reference TRBV11-3 and TRBJ2-1, the complete variable domain is EAGVVQSPRYKIIEKKQPVAFWCNPISGHNTLYWYLQNLGQGPELLIRYENEEAVDDSQLPKDRFSAERLKGVDSTLKIQPAELGDSAVYLCASSSIAVIYNEQFFGPGTRLTVL.

This chain joins TRBV6-6 and TRBJ2-7, with 8 bases matching TRBD2. The CDR3 spans 16 residues. CDR1 is MNHNY, CDR2 SVGAGI, per germline (reference sequence). Trimming removed 5 bases from V and 2 bases from J; junction bases left unmatched: 11. Written as DNA, the CDR3 is TGTGCCAGCAGTCCCAGCCCCAGCGGGAGTACCTACGAGCAGTACTTC. Its protein is CASSPSPSGSTYEQYF.

The chain joins TRBV6-5 to TRBJ2-5; the D gene is possibly TRBD1 (6 bases). CDR1 is MNHEY, CDR2 SVGAGI, per germline. The length of the CDR3 is 16 residues. Trimming took off 0 bases at V and 2 bases at J, with 13 bases between the two ends. DNA of the CDR3: TGTGCCAGCAGTTACTCCCGCAGGGGCCCGCAAGAGACCCAGTACTTC. Amino acid sequence: CASSYSRRGPQETQYF.

In nucleotides, the CDR3 is TGTGCCTGTCCAGGGGAAGCGAACACCGGGGAGCTGTTTTTT. It is translated as CACPGEANTGELFF. The V call is TRBV30, the J call TRBJ2-2; a weak D match, TRBD1 (6 bases). Germline V gene sequence: CDR1 GTSNPN, CDR2 SVGIG (reference sequence). Trimming removed 6 bases at V and 0 bases at J, with 11 bases between. The CDR3 totals 14 residues.

This chain joins TRBV6-1 and TRBJ1-5; 7 bases are shared with TRBD1. The CDR3 totals 15 residues. Germline V gene data show CDR1 as MNHNS and CDR2 as SASEGT. Trimming at V came to 5 bases and at J to 3 bases, leaving 7 bases not matched to a gene. The CDR3 DNA is TGTGCCAGCAGTCCAATGGACAGGATCAATCAGCCCCAGCATTTT. This sequence encodes CASSPMDRINQPQHF.

Only a few counts were recorded for this clone. This chain uses TRBV7-2 with TRBJ1-1; no firm D call. From germline, CDR1 is SGHTA and CDR2 FQGNSA. The CDR3 loop spans 13 amino acids. Trimming took 6 bases from V and 0 from J, leaving 8 bases between them. The CDR3 here is CASSSAMNTEAFF. The CDR3 nucleotides are TGTGCCAGCAGTTCTGCGATGAACACTGAAGCTTTCTTT.